This TCR beta chain was captured in a study of T cells in Graves' hyperthyroidism and ophthalmopathy. When ophthalmopathy did not progress within 18 months, Graves' hyperthyroidism was considered stable. Hyperthyroidism had been newly diagnosed in patients aged 18 to 65, and its duration was under 2 months. A patient was excluded if there was uncontrolled infection, other autoimmune disease, pregnancy or lactation. Trimming left V 2 bases short and J 6 bases short, with 10 bases between. The CDR3 has 14 residues. TCR beta CDR3 sequences were amplified from RNA transcripts. Using the HTBI primer set, a first-round RT-PCR was run on the TCR CDR3. TCRdb redid the calling of the multiplex PCR reads with MiXCR, one entry per CDR3 protein. The sample has 350,000 to 500,000 distinct CDR3 sequences; approximately 15% are singletons.

The chain employs TRBV12-3 or TRBV12-4 and TRBJ2-2; TRBD2 might be the D (6 bases). The source is a woman aged 18-29 years with Graves' hyperthyroidism. Sequences were obtained from blood. The CDR3 loop reads CASSLNLAAGELFF. DNA for the CDR3: TGTGCCAGCAGTTTAAATTTAGCGGCCGGGGAGCTGTTTTTT.